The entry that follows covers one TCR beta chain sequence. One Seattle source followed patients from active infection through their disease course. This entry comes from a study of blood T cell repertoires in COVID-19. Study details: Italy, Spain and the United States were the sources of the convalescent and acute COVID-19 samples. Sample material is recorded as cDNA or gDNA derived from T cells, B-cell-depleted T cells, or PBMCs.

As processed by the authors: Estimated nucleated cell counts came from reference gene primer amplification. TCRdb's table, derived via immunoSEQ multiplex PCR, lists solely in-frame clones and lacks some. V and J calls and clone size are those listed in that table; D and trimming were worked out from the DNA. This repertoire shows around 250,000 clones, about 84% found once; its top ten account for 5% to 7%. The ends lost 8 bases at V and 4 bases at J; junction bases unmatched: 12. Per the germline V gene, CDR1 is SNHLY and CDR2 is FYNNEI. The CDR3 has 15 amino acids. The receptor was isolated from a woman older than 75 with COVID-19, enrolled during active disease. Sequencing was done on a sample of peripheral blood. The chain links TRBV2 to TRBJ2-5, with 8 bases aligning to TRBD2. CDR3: CASQWAGGVGETQYF. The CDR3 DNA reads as TGTGCCAGCCAATGGGCCGGGGGGGTAGGAGAGACCCAGTACTTC.